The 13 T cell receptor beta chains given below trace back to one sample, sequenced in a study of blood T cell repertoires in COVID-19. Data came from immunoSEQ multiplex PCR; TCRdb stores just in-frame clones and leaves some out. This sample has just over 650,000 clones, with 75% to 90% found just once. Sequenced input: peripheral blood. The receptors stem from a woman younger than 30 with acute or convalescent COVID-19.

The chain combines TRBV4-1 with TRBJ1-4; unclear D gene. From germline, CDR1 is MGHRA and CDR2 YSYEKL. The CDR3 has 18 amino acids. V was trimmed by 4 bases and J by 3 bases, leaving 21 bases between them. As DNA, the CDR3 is TGCGCCAGCAGCCCCATTCTGGTCGGGGTTGGTCCTAATGAAAAACTGTTTTTT. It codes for CASSPILVGVGPNEKLFF.

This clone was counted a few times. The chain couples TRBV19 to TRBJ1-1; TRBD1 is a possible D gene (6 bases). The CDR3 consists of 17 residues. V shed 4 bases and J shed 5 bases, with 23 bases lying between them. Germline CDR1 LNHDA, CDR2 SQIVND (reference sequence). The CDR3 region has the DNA TGTGCCAGTAGTAGGGGGCGGACAGACCTACGACGGACTGAAGCTTTCTTT. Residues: CASSRGRTDLRRTEAFF.

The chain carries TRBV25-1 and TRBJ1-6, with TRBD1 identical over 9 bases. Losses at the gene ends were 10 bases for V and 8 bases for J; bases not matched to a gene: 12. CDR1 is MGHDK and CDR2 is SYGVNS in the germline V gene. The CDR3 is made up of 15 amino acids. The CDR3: CATQGALVPDSPLHF. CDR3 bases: TGTGCCACACAGGGGGCGCTGGTCCCGGATTCACCCCTCCACTTT. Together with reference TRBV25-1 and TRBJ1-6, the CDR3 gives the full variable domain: EADIYQTPRYLVIGTGKKITLECSQTMGHDKMYWYQQDPGMELHLIHYSYGVNSTEKGDLSSESTVSRIRTEHFPLTLESARPSHTSQYLCATQGALVPDSPLHFGNGTRLTVT.

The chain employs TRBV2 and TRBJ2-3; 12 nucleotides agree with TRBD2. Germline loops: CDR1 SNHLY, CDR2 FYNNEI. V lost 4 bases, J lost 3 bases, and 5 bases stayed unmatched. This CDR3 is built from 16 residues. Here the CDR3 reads CASSGLAGDGTDTQYF. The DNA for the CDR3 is TGTGCCAGCAGTGGACTAGCGGGGGATGGAACAGATACGCAGTATTTT.

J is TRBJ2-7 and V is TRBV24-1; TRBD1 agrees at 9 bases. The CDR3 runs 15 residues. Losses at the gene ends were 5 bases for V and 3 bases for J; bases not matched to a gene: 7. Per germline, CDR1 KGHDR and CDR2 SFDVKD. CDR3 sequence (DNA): TGTGCCACCAGTGGGGGCCGGGACAGGGACTACGAGCAGTACTTC. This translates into CATSGGRDRDYEQYF.

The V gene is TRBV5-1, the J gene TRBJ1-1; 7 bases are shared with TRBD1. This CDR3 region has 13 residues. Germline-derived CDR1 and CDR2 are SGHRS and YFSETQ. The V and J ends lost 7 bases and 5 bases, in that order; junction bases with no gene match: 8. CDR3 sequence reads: CASHPKQGTEAFF. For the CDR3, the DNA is TGCGCCAGCCATCCAAAACAGGGGACTGAAGCTTTCTTT.

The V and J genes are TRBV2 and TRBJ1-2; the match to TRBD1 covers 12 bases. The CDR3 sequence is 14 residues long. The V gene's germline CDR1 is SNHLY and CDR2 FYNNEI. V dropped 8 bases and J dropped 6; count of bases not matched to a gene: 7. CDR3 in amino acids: CASPRGQGANGYTF. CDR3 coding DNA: TGTGCCAGCCCAAGGGGACAGGGGGCGAATGGCTACACCTTC.

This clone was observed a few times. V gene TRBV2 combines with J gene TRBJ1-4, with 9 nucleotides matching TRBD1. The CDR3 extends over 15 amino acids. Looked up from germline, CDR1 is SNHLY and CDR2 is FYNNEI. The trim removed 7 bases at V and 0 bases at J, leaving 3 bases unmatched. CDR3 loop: CASTGQGTTNEKLFF. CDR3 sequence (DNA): TGTGCCAGCACTGGACAGGGGACAACTAATGAAAAACTGTTTTTT. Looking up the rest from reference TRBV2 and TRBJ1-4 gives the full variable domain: EPEVTQTPSHQVTQMGQEVILRCVPISNHLYFYWYRQILGQKVEFLVSFYNNEISEKSEIFDDQFSVERPDGSNFTLKIRSTKLEDSAMYFCASTGQGTTNEKLFFGSGTQLSVL.

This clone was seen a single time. The chain's CDR3 is CASSSPGQGSHEQYF. The DNA for the CDR3 is TGTGCCAGCAGCTCACCGGGACAGGGATCCCACGAGCAGTACTTC. This chain connects TRBV7-2 to TRBJ2-7; 9 nucleotides line up with TRBD1. The CDR3 runs 15 residues. Germline trimming cut 4 bases from V and 5 bases from J; bases unmatched to any gene: 9. Germline V gives CDR1 SGHTA, CDR2 FQGNSA.

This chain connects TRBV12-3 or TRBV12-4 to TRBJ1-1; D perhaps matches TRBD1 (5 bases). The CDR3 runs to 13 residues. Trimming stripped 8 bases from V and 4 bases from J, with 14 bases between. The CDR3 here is CASYQGGGTEAFF. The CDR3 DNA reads TGTGCCAGCTACCAGGGAGGAGGCACTGAAGCTTTCTTT.

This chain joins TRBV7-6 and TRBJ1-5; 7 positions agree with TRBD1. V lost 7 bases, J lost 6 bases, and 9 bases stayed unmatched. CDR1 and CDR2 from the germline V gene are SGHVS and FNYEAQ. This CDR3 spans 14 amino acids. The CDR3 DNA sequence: TGTGCCAGCAACCCTTACAGGGGAGGTCAGCCCCAGCATTTT. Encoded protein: CASNPYRGGQPQHF. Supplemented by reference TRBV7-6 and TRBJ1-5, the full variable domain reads GAGVSQSPRYKVTKRGQDVALRCDPISGHVSLYWYRQALGQGPEFLTYFNYEAQQDKSGLPNDRFSAERPEGSISTLTIQRTEQRDSAMYRCASNPYRGGQPQHFGDGTRLSIL.

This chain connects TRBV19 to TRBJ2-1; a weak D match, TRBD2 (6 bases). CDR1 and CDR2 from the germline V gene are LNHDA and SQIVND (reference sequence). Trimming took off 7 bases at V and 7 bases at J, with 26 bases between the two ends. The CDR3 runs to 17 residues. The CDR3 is CASKEGATSLGLNEQFF. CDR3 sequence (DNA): TGTGCCAGTAAAGAGGGTGCTACTAGCTTAGGGTTGAATGAGCAGTTCTTC.

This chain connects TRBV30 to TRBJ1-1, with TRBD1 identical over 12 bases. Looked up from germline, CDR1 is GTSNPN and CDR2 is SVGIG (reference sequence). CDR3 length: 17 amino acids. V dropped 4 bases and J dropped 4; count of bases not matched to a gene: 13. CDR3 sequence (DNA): TGTGCCTGGAACCGCCGGGACAGGGGGCGAGATGGCACTGAAGCTTTCTTT. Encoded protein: CAWNRRDRGRDGTEAFF.